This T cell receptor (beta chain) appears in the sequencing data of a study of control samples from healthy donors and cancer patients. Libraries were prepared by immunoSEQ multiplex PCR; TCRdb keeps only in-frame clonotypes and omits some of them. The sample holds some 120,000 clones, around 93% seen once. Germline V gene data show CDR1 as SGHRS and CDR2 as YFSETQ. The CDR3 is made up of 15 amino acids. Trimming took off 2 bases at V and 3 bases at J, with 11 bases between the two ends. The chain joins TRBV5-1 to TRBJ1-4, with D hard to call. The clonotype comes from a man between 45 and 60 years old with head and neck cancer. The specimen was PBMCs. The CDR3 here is CASSFGQAPNEKLFF. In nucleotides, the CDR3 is TGCGCCAGCAGCTTTGGTCAGGCCCCTAATGAAAAACTGTTTTTT.